Below are 32 T cell receptor beta chains sequenced from a single sample in a study of T-cell reconstitution after alpha-beta-depleted transplantation in children. The TCRbeta library was prepared with unique molecular identifiers. TCRdb processed the PCR reads anew with MiXCR; each CDR3 protein has one entry. The repertoire holds approximately 400,000 distinct CDR3 sequences, with roughly a tenth as singletons. The specimen was PBMCs from the stem cell graft donor, collected from the stem cell graft. These TCRs come from a human donor who donated a stem cell graft to a child with acute myeloid leukemia.

This clonotype was seen more than once but under ten times. This rearrangement joins TRBV5-1 to TRBJ1-1; D possibly corresponds to TRBD1 (6 bases). CDR3 length: 14 amino acids. V gave up 5 bases and J gave up 4 bases, with 15 bases separating them. Looked up from germline, CDR1 is SGHRS and CDR2 is YFSETQ. The CDR3: CASSVQGRTTEAFF. The CDR3, as DNA: TGCGCCAGCAGTGTCCAGGGGAGGACCACTGAAGCTTTCTTT.

This clonotype was found a few times. The chain uses TRBV2 and TRBJ2-7; D might be TRBD1 or TRBD2, each matching 5 bases. Germline V gene sequence: CDR1 SNHLY, CDR2 FYNNEI. V was trimmed by 8 bases and J by 4 bases, leaving 12 bases between them. CDR3 size: 12 residues. The CDR3 here is CASLGVGYEQYF. The CDR3 DNA is TGTGCCAGCCTGGGGGTGGGTTACGAGCAGTACTTC. The complete variable domain, with remaining parts taken from reference TRBV2 and TRBJ2-7, reads EPEVTQTPSHQVTQMGQEVILRCVPISNHLYFYWYRQILGQKVEFLVSFYNNEISEKSEIFDDQFSVERPDGSNFTLKIRSTKLEDSAMYFCASLGVGYEQYFGPGTRLTVT.

The V and J genes are TRBV6-2 or TRBV6-3 and TRBJ1-2; D is unclear. Germline-derived CDR1 and CDR2 are MNHEY and SVGEGT. V was shortened by 2 bases and J by 2 bases, with 12 bases between the two germline ends. The CDR3 sequence is 15 residues long. CDR3 protein: CASSYGGSPNYGYTF. In DNA, the CDR3 is TGTGCCAGCAGTTACGGAGGCAGCCCCAACTATGGCTACACCTTC.

CDR3 amino acids: CASSEATGLGEKLFF. As DNA, the CDR3 is TGTGCCAGCAGTGAGGCGACAGGCCTGGGGGAAAAACTGTTTTTT. The chain employs TRBV2 and TRBJ1-4, with a tentative D call TRBD1 (6 bases). The V gene lost 3 bases and the J gene lost 8 bases, with 16 bases spanning the gap. The CDR3 has 15 residues. CDR1 is SNHLY, CDR2 FYNNEI, per germline. The full variable domain, its missing parts supplied by reference TRBV2 and TRBJ1-4, is EPEVTQTPSHQVTQMGQEVILRCVPISNHLYFYWYRQILGQKVEFLVSFYNNEISEKSEIFDDQFSVERPDGSNFTLKIRSTKLEDSAMYFCASSEATGLGEKLFFGSGTQLSVL.

This clonotype was seen at least ten times. This chain links TRBV4-2 with TRBJ1-1; the D gene is possibly TRBD1 (5 bases). Germline V lookup: CDR1 LGHNA, CDR2 YNFKEQ. The CDR3 covers 16 residues. Trimming cost V 0 bases and J 0 bases, with 11 bases left between them. The DNA for the CDR3 is TGTGCCAGCAGCCAAGACCTCGGGACCTTGAACACTGAAGCTTTCTTT. Protein sequence: CASSQDLGTLNTEAFF.

The V call is TRBV7-8, the J call TRBJ2-3; 8 bases agree with TRBD2. Germline trimming cut 1 base from V and 6 bases from J; bases unmatched to any gene: 6. The CDR3 loop spans 15 amino acids. Germline values: CDR1 SGHVS, CDR2 FQNEAQ. The CDR3, as DNA: TGTGCCAGCAGCTTAGACCCCAGACTAGCGGATACGCAGTATTTT. Its translation is CASSLDPRLADTQYF.

This clonotype was seen only a few times. CDR3 DNA: TGCGCCAGCAGCTTGGCCCCGGGACTCCAAGAGACCCAGTACTTC. It is translated as CASSLAPGLQETQYF. The V call is TRBV5-1, the J call TRBJ2-5, with a possible D match to TRBD2 (6 bases). The germline CDR1 and CDR2 sequences are SGHRS and YFSETQ. The CDR3 consists of 15 residues. Deletions cut 0 bases from V and 1 base from J, with 10 bases between.

This clonotype was counted ten times or more. The genes are TRBV29-1 and TRBJ2-1; D unresolved. Germline CDR1 reads SQVTM; CDR2 reads ANQGSEA. This CDR3 spans 12 amino acids. V lost 5 bases, J lost 4 bases, and 9 bases lay in between. The CDR3 DNA sequence: TGCAGCGTTTCCCAGAATTACAATGAGCAGTTCTTC. Translating it yields CSVSQNYNEQFF.

In this sample, this clonotype turned up many times. The chain employs TRBV15 and TRBJ2-7, with D unclear. The CDR3 totals 13 residues. Germline CDR1 is LNHNV and CDR2 is YYDKDF (reference sequence). The V end was cut by 0 bases, the J end by 6 bases, with 9 bases between. This CDR3 is CATSRDLGSEQYV. CDR3 sequence (DNA): TGTGCCACCAGCAGAGATCTGGGTAGCGAGCAGTACGTC.

The rearrangement links TRBV7-2 to TRBJ2-1, with TRBD2 matching over 7 bases. The CDR3 sequence is 15 residues long. Germline V gene lookup returns CDR1 SGHTA and CDR2 FQGNSA. V was clipped by 2 bases and J by 8 bases; unmatched bases: 9. As DNA, the CDR3 is TGTGCCAGCAGCTTACTTCGGACTAGTTTGGATGAGCAGTTCTTC. It encodes CASSLLRTSLDEQFF.

The rearrangement uses TRBV18 and TRBJ2-5; no clear D gene. V lost 3 bases and J lost 2, with 7 bases in between. Per the germline V gene, CDR1 is KGHSH and CDR2 is LQKENI. The CDR3 has 13 amino acids. The chain's CDR3 is CASSPTEQETQYF. The CDR3, as DNA: TGTGCCAGCTCACCGACCGAGCAAGAGACCCAGTACTTC.

The chain is built from TRBV29-1 and TRBJ2-1; tentatively, D is TRBD2 (5 bases). CDR3 length: 14 amino acids. Germline V gene sequence: CDR1 SQVTM, CDR2 ANQGSEA. V lost 0 bases and J lost 3, with 9 bases in between. The CDR3: CSVEDLRGYNEQFF. The CDR3 region has the DNA TGCAGCGTTGAAGATCTTCGGGGCTACAATGAGCAGTTCTTC.

The rearrangement joins TRBV20-1 to TRBJ1-1; the match to TRBD1 covers 7 bases. After removal of 2 bases from V and 1 base from J, the junction contained 4 bases not matched to a gene. Germline CDR1 reads DFQATT; CDR2 reads SNEGSKA (reference sequence). There are 14 residues in the CDR3. CDR3 in DNA: TGCAGTGCTAGAATAGGGGGCCCGAACACTGAAGCTTTCTTT. Amino acids: CSARIGGPNTEAFF.

The sample holds a few counts of this clonotype. The chain joins TRBV7-9 to TRBJ1-2; TRBD1 aligns across 7 bases. Germline lookup yields CDR1 SEHNR and CDR2 FQNEAQ (reference sequence). The CDR3 has 15 amino acids. J was trimmed by 1 base and V by 1 base; bases with no gene match: 3. This chain's CDR3 is CASSLGDRLNYGYTF. The CDR3 DNA sequence: TGTGCCAGCAGCTTAGGGGACAGACTTAACTATGGCTACACCTTC.

As regards this clonotype: A read error is possible here, since a much larger clone lies one base away. This chain connects TRBV12-3 or TRBV12-4 to TRBJ2-4; D tentatively reads TRBD1 or TRBD2 (5 bases each). CDR3 length equals 13 residues. The CDR3 DNA is TGTGCCAGCAGTTCCGGGACCAAAAACATGCAGTACTTC. Amino acid sequence: CASSSGTKNMQYF.

This clonotype was seen only a few times. The chain recombines TRBV7-2 with TRBJ1-1, with no clear D. The CDR3 is made up of 13 amino acids. From germline, CDR1 is SGHTA and CDR2 FQGNSA. V was cut by 3 bases and J by 3 bases, with 8 bases left in between. CDR3 loop: CASSLMADTEAFF. CDR3 sequence (DNA): TGTGCCAGCAGCTTGATGGCCGACACTGAAGCTTTCTTT. Drawing the rest from reference TRBV7-2 and TRBJ1-1, the complete variable domain is GAGVSQSPSNKVTEKGKDVELRCDPISGHTALYWYRQSLGQGLEFLIYFQGNSAPDKSGLPSDRFSAERTGGSVSTLTIQRTQQEDSAVYLCASSLMADTEAFFGQGTRLTVV.

The chain carries TRBV7-9 and TRBJ2-5; a possible D gene is TRBD2 (6 bases). Germline V gene data show CDR1 as SEHNR and CDR2 as FQNEAQ (reference sequence). CDR3 length equals 17 residues. The V end was cut by 3 bases, the J end by 2 bases, with 19 bases between. The CDR3 protein is CASSFRGVAALQETQYF. The CDR3 DNA follows: TGTGCCAGCAGCTTCCGTGGGGTAGCGGCCTTACAAGAGACCCAGTACTTC.

This clonotype was observed a few times. This chain joins TRBV5-1 and TRBJ2-1; 9 bases are shared with TRBD2. The CDR3 is made up of 14 amino acids. In germline, CDR1 is SGHRS, CDR2 YFSETQ. V dropped 5 bases and J dropped 7; count of bases not matched to a gene: 7. CDR3 nucleotides: TGCGCCAGCAGTGAAGGACTAGCGTCAAATGAGCAGTTCTTC. It encodes CASSEGLASNEQFF.

This clonotype was recorded at least ten times. The chain combines TRBV27 with TRBJ2-3; the D is unclear. The CDR3 spans 13 residues. V was trimmed by 2 bases and J by 5 bases, leaving 8 bases between them. Germline V lookup: CDR1 MNHEY, CDR2 SMNVEV (reference sequence). The CDR3 loop reads CASSLRIGDTQYF. CDR3 DNA: TGTGCCAGCAGTTTAAGGATTGGAGATACGCAGTATTTT.

The sample holds many counts of this clonotype. This chain links TRBV4-3 with TRBJ2-1; maybe TRBD2 (6 bases). Germline V lookup: CDR1 LGHNA, CDR2 YSLEER. The V end lost 2 bases, the J end lost 10 bases, and 18 bases lay between the germline ends. This CDR3 region has 15 residues. CDR3 DNA: TGCGCCAGCAGCCAACCCGGGACTGGAGAGGGGGAGCAGTTCTTC. Its translation is CASSQPGTGEGEQFF.

This clonotype was detected many times. This rearrangement joins TRBV20-1 to TRBJ2-5; possible D gene TRBD1, 6 bases. CDR1 DFQATT and CDR2 SNEGSKA come from the germline V gene (reference sequence). V was trimmed by 6 bases and J by 2 bases, leaving 22 bases between them. The CDR3 extends over 16 amino acids. The CDR3 DNA follows: TGCAGTGCCAAAGAACCGGGACACCCCAAACAAGAGACCCAGTACTTC. This translates into CSAKEPGHPKQETQYF.

The chain uses TRBV27 and TRBJ2-1; D is ambiguous. Germline CDR1 and CDR2: MNHEY and SMNVEV (reference sequence). This CDR3 is 15 amino acids long. With 4 bases removed from V and 2 bases from J, the gap between germline ends came to 12 bases. The CDR3 sequence: CASSSRQAAYNEQFF. The CDR3 DNA sequence: TGTGCCAGCAGTTCCAGGCAAGCCGCCTACAATGAGCAGTTCTTC.

This clonotype was seen ten or more times. This chain connects TRBV5-1 to TRBJ2-7; 7 bases fit TRBD2. This CDR3 has 18 amino acids. The germline V gene encodes CDR1 SGHRS and CDR2 YFSETQ. Losses at the gene ends were 2 bases for V and 2 bases for J; bases not matched to a gene: 16. In DNA, the CDR3 is TGCGCCAGCAGCTTACAATCTGGCGGGAGAGGTATCCCCTACGAGCAGTACTTC. It specifies CASSLQSGGRGIPYEQYF.

The chain is built from TRBV5-8 and TRBJ2-1, with TRBD2 matching 11 bases. Germline V gene data show CDR1 as SGHTS and CDR2 as YDEGEE. V gave up 6 bases and J gave up 8 bases; unmatched junction bases: 13. This CDR3 has 16 amino acids. CDR3 in amino acids: CASTPGTSGSIHEQFF. CDR3 in DNA: TGTGCCAGCACCCCTGGAACTAGCGGGAGTATCCATGAGCAGTTCTTC.

J is TRBJ2-7 and V is TRBV12-3 or TRBV12-4; D unclear. The CDR3 contains 15 residues. The V end lost 6 bases, the J end lost 0 bases, and 15 bases lay between the germline ends. The DNA of the CDR3 is TGTGCCAGCAGCTTCTCGCCGGTGAGCTCCTACGAGCAGTACGTC. It translates to CASSFSPVSSYEQYV.

This clonotype was counted only a few times. The chain has TRBV3-1 and TRBJ2-5; the match to TRBD2 covers 7 bases. The CDR3 contains 15 residues. CDR1 and CDR2 from the germline V gene are LGHDT and YNNKEL (reference sequence). Trimming removed 4 bases from V and 0 bases from J; junction bases left unmatched: 5. Written as DNA, the CDR3 is TGTGCCAGCAGCCCTCGGGGGGATTACCAAGAGACCCAGTACTTC. Its translation: CASSPRGDYQETQYF.

This clonotype has a count of ten or more. The rearrangement joins TRBV15 to TRBJ2-6, with D perhaps TRBD2 (6 bases). Germline V gene data show CDR1 as LNHNV and CDR2 as YYDKDF (reference sequence). The V gene lost 7 bases and the J gene lost 2 bases, with 15 bases spanning the gap. The CDR3 runs to 16 residues. The CDR3 nucleotides are TGTGCCACCAAGAAAACTGGGGGGACTGGGGCCAACGTCCTGACTTTC. Protein sequence: CATKKTGGTGANVLTF.

This clonotype appeared a few times. The chain employs TRBV21-1 and TRBJ1-1; the D segment call TRBD1 is taken from the table without a DNA check. TRBV21-1 is given as a pseudogene. The CDR3 covers 16 residues. For the CDR3, the DNA is TGTGCCAGCAGCTTGGACAGGGGAAACAGGAACACTGAAGCTTTCTTT. Translation: CASSLDRGNRNTEAFF.

The V gene is TRBV5-4, the J gene TRBJ2-7; D gene unclear. Germline V gene sequence: CDR1 SGHNT, CDR2 YYREEE (reference sequence). V lost 0 bases and J 2 bases, leaving 6 bases between the germline ends. This CDR3 has 13 residues. CDR3 DNA: TGTGCCAGCAGCTTGGACAGAACCTACGAGCAGTACGTC. It translates to CASSLDRTYEQYV.

This rearrangement joins TRBV7-9 to TRBJ1-1, with unresolved D. CDR1 SEHNR and CDR2 FQNEAQ come from the germline V gene (reference sequence). Trimming pared 11 bases from V and 1 base from J, leaving 20 bases between. The CDR3 contains 15 residues. CDR3 coding DNA: TGTGCCTTTGGAAAACCGGGTTCCTCGAACACTGAAGCTTTCTTT. As protein: CAFGKPGSSNTEAFF.

This clonotype occurred many times. The gene calls are TRBV29-1 and TRBJ2-7; D is unresolved. The CDR3 consists of 11 residues. Per germline, CDR1 SQVTM and CDR2 ANQGSEA. The ends were cut back, 0 bases at V and 4 bases at J, with 4 bases in the middle. Here the CDR3 reads CSVEDLYEQYF. The CDR3 DNA follows: TGCAGCGTTGAAGATCTTTACGAGCAGTACTTC.

This clonotype occurred a few times. This chain connects TRBV29-1 to TRBJ2-1; 10 bases fit TRBD1. The V and J ends lost 7 bases and 4 bases, in that order; junction bases with no gene match: 4. The CDR3 sequence is 13 residues long. The germline gives CDR1 SQVTM, CDR2 ANQGSEA. CDR3 DNA: TGCAGCGGAAGGACAGGGGGATACAATGAGCAGTTCTTC. Its protein product is CSGRTGGYNEQFF.